Below are 5 T cell receptor beta chains sequenced from a single sample in a study of radiotherapy plus CTLA-4 blockade in lung cancer. Repertoires were generated with immunoSEQ multiplex PCR, while TCRdb's copy carries only in-frame clones and drops some. This table holds about 73,000 clones, around 86% found once. Here the sequenced sample was peripheral blood, taken from a patient treated with radiotherapy plus ipilimumab. Receptors were obtained from a human donor with non-small cell lung cancer that progressed on radiotherapy plus ipilimumab.

This clone was found once. The V and J genes are TRBV2 and TRBJ2-1, with D maybe TRBD2 (5 bases). Germline assignment: CDR1 SNHLY and CDR2 FYNNEI. The CDR3 length is 15 residues. Trimming stripped 4 bases from V and 3 bases from J, with 13 bases between. CDR3 coding DNA: TGTGCCAGCAGTGGACGGGGTTTGAGCTACAATGAGCAGTTCTTC. Protein: CASSGRGLSYNEQFF.

This sequence joins TRBV7-3 and TRBJ2-1, with D hard to call. The CDR3 runs to 15 residues. Trimming removed 0 bases from V and 9 bases from J, with 15 bases in between. Germline V gene lookup returns CDR1 SGHTA and CDR2 FQGTGA. The CDR3 here is CASSLTGNGLGEQFF. The DNA for the CDR3 is TGTGCCAGCAGCTTAACAGGGAACGGTCTCGGTGAGCAGTTCTTC.

The rearrangement links TRBV27 to TRBJ2-7, with D perhaps TRBD1 or TRBD2 (6 bases each). This CDR3 is built from 16 residues. Germline loops: CDR1 MNHEY, CDR2 SMNVEV (reference sequence). V was cut by 0 bases and J by 6 bases, with 18 bases left in between. For the CDR3, the DNA is TGTGCCAGCAGTTTATCGATGGGGGGCAGGGGATCCGAGCAGTACGTC. Translation gives CASSLSMGGRGSEQYV.

The chain is built from TRBV19 and TRBJ1-5; no reliable D call. V lost 7 bases and J 4 bases, leaving 23 bases between the germline ends. This CDR3 is built from 17 residues. Per germline, CDR1 LNHDA and CDR2 SQIVND (reference sequence). CDR3 in amino acids: CASTLVHGLASNQPQHF. CDR3 in DNA: TGTGCCAGTACTCTAGTCCACGGACTAGCAAGTAATCAGCCCCAGCATTTT. Looking up the rest from reference TRBV19 and TRBJ1-5 gives the full variable domain: DGGITQSPKYLFRKEGQNVTLSCEQNLNHDAMYWYRQDPGQGLRLIYYSQIVNDFQKGDIAEGYSVSREKKESFPLTVTSAQKNPTAFYLCASTLVHGLASNQPQHFGDGTRLSIL.

The genes are TRBV29-1 and TRBJ1-2; D is unresolved. The CDR3 contains 11 residues. Trimming removed 0 bases at V and 6 bases at J, with 5 bases between. The germline gives CDR1 SQVTM, CDR2 ANQGSEA. The CDR3 protein is CSVEEVNGYTF. The CDR3 nucleotides read TGCAGCGTTGAAGAGGTCAATGGCTACACCTTC.